One and the same sample provided the 6 T cell receptor beta chains below, sequenced in a study of cytomegalovirus exposure and HLA in healthy donors. PCR employed 60 Vbeta and 13 Jbeta primers. Some clones are missing from TCRdb's copy, which holds only in-frame ones; the method was immunoSEQ multiplex PCR. This sample has around 100,000 clones, with 65% found just once. What was sequenced was PBMCs. These receptors were obtained from a man aged 30 to 39 in good health and CMV-seropositive.

This clone was observed a few times. The chain joins TRBV14 to TRBJ2-1, with 9 nucleotides matching TRBD1. Germline V gene data show CDR1 as SGHDN and CDR2 as FVKESK. This CDR3 is 17 amino acids long. Trimming took 4 bases from V and 4 from J; bases not matched to a gene: 11. CDR3 nucleotide sequence: TGTGCCAGCAGCCCGCGCCTCGGACAGGGGAATTACAATGAGCAGTTCTTC. Protein sequence: CASSPRLGQGNYNEQFF.

The rearrangement joins TRBV27 to TRBJ1-4; D gene uncertain. Germline CDR1 reads MNHEY; CDR2 reads SMNVEV (reference sequence). This CDR3 is built from 16 residues. Trimming took 0 bases from V and 10 from J, leaving 18 bases between them. The CDR3 DNA sequence: TGTGCCAGCAGTTTATCCACGGGGTACAGTATTGGAAAACTGTTTTTT. As protein: CASSLSTGYSIGKLFF. The full variable domain, in which reference TRBV27 and TRBJ1-4 provide the parts outside the CDR3, is EAQVTQNPRYLITVTGKKLTVTCSQNMNHEYMSWYRQDPGLGLRQIYYSMNVEVTDKGDVPEGYKVSRKEKRNFPLILESPSPNQTSLYFCASSLSTGYSIGKLFFGSGTQLSVL.

The chain combines TRBV7-9 with TRBJ2-7; 7 nucleotides match TRBD2. There are 12 residues in the CDR3. The germline gives CDR1 SEHNR, CDR2 FQNEAQ (reference sequence). J lost 5 bases, V lost 5 bases, and 3 bases had no gene match. For the CDR3, the DNA is TGTGCCAGCAGCCCCCGGGGGGACGAGCAGTACTTC. Translating gives CASSPRGDEQYF.

This clone was recorded a few times. The J gene is TRBJ1-4, the V gene TRBV12-5; 7 bases agree with TRBD1. This CDR3 contains 13 residues. Germline CDR1 reads LGHNT; CDR2 reads FRNRAP. Trimming cost V 6 bases and J 8 bases; bases outside gene matches: 6. The DNA for the CDR3 is TGTGCTAGTGGCTCTCGGACAGGCGAAAAACTGTTTTTT. It translates to CASGSRTGEKLFF. Supplemented by reference TRBV12-5 and TRBJ1-4, the full variable domain reads DARVTQTPRHKVTEMGQEVTMRCQPILGHNTVFWYRQTMMQGLELLAYFRNRAPLDDSGMPKDRFSAEMPDATLATLKIQPSEPRDSAVYFCASGSRTGEKLFFGSGTQLSVL.

The rearrangement joins TRBV6-1 to TRBJ1-2, with TRBD1 matching over 8 bases. The CDR3 contains 13 residues. The junction had 0 bases not matched to a gene; V was cut back by 3 bases and J by 3 bases. Germline-derived CDR1 and CDR2 are MNHNS and SASEGT. The CDR3 spells CASSETGDYGYTF. In DNA form, the CDR3 reads TGTGCCAGCAGTGAGACAGGGGACTATGGCTACACCTTC.

This chain connects TRBV30 to TRBJ2-3; 14 nucleotides line up with TRBD2. Trimming took 8 bases from V and 5 from J; bases not matched to a gene: 6. The CDR3 has 14 residues. Germline values: CDR1 GTSNPN, CDR2 SVGIG (reference sequence). The CDR3 reads CARGLAGVQDTQYF. CDR3 in DNA: TGTGCCAGGGGACTAGCGGGGGTGCAAGATACGCAGTATTTT.